The 6 T cell receptor beta chains below come from one sample, sequenced in a study of cytomegalovirus exposure and HLA in healthy donors. 60 Vbeta and 13 Jbeta primers were used in PCR. Produced via immunoSEQ multiplex PCR; TCRdb's table is partial and in-frame only. The sample holds roughly 78,000 clones; roughly 63% are singletons and the top ten take 5% to 6%. The sample comprised PBMCs. The source of these receptors is a man in his thirties or forties in good health and CMV-seropositive.

V gene TRBV6-1 combines with J gene TRBJ1-3, with 7 positions matching TRBD1. The CDR3 extends over 13 amino acids. The V gene end was trimmed by 3 bases and the J gene end by 7 bases; junction bases not matched to a gene: 3. The germline V gene has CDR1 MNHNS and CDR2 SASEGT. DNA of the CDR3: TGTGCCAGCAGTGAGACAGGGTTGAACACCATATATTTT. Translating it yields CASSETGLNTIYF.

V usage is TRBV5-4 and J usage is TRBJ2-7, with D unclear. This CDR3 contains 13 residues. V gave up 4 bases and J gave up 4 bases, with 12 bases separating them. Germline V gene sequence: CDR1 SGHNT, CDR2 YYREEE (reference sequence). The CDR3 DNA sequence: TGTGCCAGCAGCACCGAGATGAATTACGAGCAGTACTTC. This codes for CASSTEMNYEQYF.

J is TRBJ1-2 and V is TRBV7-3; D possibly corresponds to TRBD1 (5 bases). Trimming stripped 4 bases from V and 7 bases from J, with 22 bases between. From germline, CDR1 is SGHTA and CDR2 FQGTGA. There are 16 residues in the CDR3. CDR3 DNA: TGTGCCAGCAGCTCTAATCCCCCAGCCACGGGGGGTGGCTACACCTTC. It specifies CASSSNPPATGGGYTF.

The V and J genes are TRBV5-1 and TRBJ2-4; TRBD1 is a possible D gene (6 bases). Per germline, CDR1 SGHRS and CDR2 YFSETQ. V was cut by 0 bases and J by 10 bases, with 14 bases left in between. The CDR3 covers 14 residues. The CDR3 DNA sequence: TGCGCCAGCAGCTTGGTGCCGGAGCAGGGGATTCAGTACTTC. This translates into CASSLVPEQGIQYF.

This chain joins TRBV6-5 and TRBJ1-4, with D tentatively TRBD1 (6 bases). The V gene's germline CDR1 is MNHEY and CDR2 SVGAGI. The germline V and J ends were trimmed by 0 bases and 8 bases, with 10 bases remaining between them. The CDR3 is 14 amino acids. The CDR3 bases are TGTGCCAGCAGTTACTCTCGGACAGCCGAAAAACTGTTTTTT. It is translated as CASSYSRTAEKLFF.

The chain is built from TRBV4-1 and TRBJ2-3; weak D call: TRBD2 (6 bases). This CDR3 is 15 amino acids long. V was pared by 4 bases and J by 1 base, with 12 bases between. The germline gives CDR1 MGHRA, CDR2 YSYEKL. The CDR3 region is CASSPNWRGTDTQYF. The CDR3 nucleotides are TGCGCCAGCAGCCCGAATTGGAGGGGCACAGATACGCAGTATTTT.